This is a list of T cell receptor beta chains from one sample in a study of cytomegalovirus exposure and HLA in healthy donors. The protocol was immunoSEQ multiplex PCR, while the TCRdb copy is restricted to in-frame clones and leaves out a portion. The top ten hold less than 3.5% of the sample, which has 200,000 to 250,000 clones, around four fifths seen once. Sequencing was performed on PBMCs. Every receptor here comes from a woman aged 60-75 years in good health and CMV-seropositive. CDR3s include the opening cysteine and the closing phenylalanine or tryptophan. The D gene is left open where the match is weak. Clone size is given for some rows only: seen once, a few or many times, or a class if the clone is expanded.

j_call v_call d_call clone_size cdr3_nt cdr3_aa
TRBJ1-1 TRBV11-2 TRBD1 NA TGTGCCAGCACCCAAGTACAGGGGAGGTCCCCTGAAGCTTTCTTT CASTQVQGRSPEAFF
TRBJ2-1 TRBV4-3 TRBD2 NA TGCGCCAGCAGCCCTCGGACTAGCGGGGGGGCGAATGAGCAGTTCTTC CASSPRTSGGANEQFF
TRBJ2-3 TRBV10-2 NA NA TGCGCCAGCAGTGTTTCCAACACAGATACGCAGTATTTT CASSVSNTDTQYF
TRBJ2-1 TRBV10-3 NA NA TGTGCCATCAGTGAGTGGCCCAACAATGAGCAGTTCTTC CAISEWPNNEQFF
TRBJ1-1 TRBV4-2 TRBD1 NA TGTGCCAGCAGCCAAGAGGGACAGGGTCCGGCTGAAGCTTTCTTT CASSQEGQGPAEAFF
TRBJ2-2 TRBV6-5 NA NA TGTGCCAGCAGGTCGGGACAGAACACCGGGGAGCTGTTTTTT CASRSGQNTGELFF
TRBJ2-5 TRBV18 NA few TGTGCCAGCTCACCACCGGGGCGGGAGACCCAGTACTTC CASSPPGRETQYF
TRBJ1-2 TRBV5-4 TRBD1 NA TGTGCCAGCAGCTCGGGGGGACAGGGAGGGATATATGGCTACACCTTC CASSSGGQGGIYGYTF
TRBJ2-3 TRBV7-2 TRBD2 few TGTGCCAGCAGCTTAAACCGAGCGCTAGCGGGGTCCTACGATACGCAGTATTTT CASSLNRALAGSYDTQYF
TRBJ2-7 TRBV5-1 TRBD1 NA TGCGCCAGCAGCACCGATCGGGACAGCAAAGACGAGCAGTACTTC CASSTDRDSKDEQYF
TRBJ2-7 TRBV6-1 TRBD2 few TGTGCCAGCGGGACGGGAGGGCCGTACGAGCAGTACTTC CASGTGGPYEQYF
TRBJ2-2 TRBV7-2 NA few TGTGCCAGCAGCTTAGAGGCGGCCCCCGTACGGACCGGGGAGCTGTTTTTT CASSLEAAPVRTGELFF
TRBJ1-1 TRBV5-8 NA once TGTGCCAGCAGCTTGGACCCGAGGGTCGAAATGGGCTTCAGTGATGAAGCTTTCTTT CASSLDPRVEMGFSDEAFF
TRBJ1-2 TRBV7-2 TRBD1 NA TGTGCCAGCAGCTTAGTGGGACAGGGAGGTTGGGGCTACACCTTC CASSLVGQGGWGYTF
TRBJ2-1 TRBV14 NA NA TGTGCCAGCAGCCAAGCCCCGAATGAGCAGTTCTTC CASSQAPNEQFF
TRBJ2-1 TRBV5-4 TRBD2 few TGTGCCAGCAGCTTGGGGGGGGGTGCCGGGGGAGAGCAGTTCTTC CASSLGGGAGGEQFF
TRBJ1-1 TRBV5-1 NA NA TGCGCCAGCAGCTTGAATTCGGGGTTGGCTGAAGCTTTCTTT CASSLNSGLAEAFF
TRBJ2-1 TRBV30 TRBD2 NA TGTGCCTGGAGTCTAACGGGGGGGAGGAATGAGCAGTTCTTC CAWSLTGGRNEQFF
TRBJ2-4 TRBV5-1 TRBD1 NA TGCGCCAGCAGCTTGGAAGGACAGGGGCAAAACATTCAGTACTTC CASSLEGQGQNIQYF
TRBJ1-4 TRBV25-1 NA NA TGTGCCAGCAGTGAACTCACCCCGCCGGGTGAAAAACTGTTTTTT CASSELTPPGEKLFF
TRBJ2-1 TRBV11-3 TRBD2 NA TGTGCCAGCAGCTTAGGGGGACTATACTACAATGAGCAGTTCTTC CASSLGGLYYNEQFF
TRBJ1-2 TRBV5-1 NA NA TGCGCCAGCAGCTCGCAGGGAGGTGCTAACTATGGCTACACCTTC CASSSQGGANYGYTF
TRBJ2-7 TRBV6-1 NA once TGTGCCAGCAAGATCGGGGTTTTGGGGTACGAGCAGTACTTC CASKIGVLGYEQYF
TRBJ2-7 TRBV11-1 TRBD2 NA TGTGCCAGCAGCTTAGCTGGTAGCGGGACTTTCTACGAGCAGTACTTC CASSLAGSGTFYEQYF
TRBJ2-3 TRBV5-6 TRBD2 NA TGTGCCAGCAGCTTGGTTACGGGGGGAACGAACACAGATACGCAGTATTTT CASSLVTGGTNTDTQYF
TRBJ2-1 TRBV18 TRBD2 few TGTGCCAGCTCACCCGCGGGGGGAGGAGATGAGCAGTTCTTC CASSPAGGGDEQFF
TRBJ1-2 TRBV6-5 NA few TGTGCCAGCAGTTACTCGATCGGGACGGGAGGCGGCTACACCTTC CASSYSIGTGGGYTF
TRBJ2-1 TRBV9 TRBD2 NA TGTGCCAGCAGCCCCCGGGGTAGCGGGAGGGCAAATGAGCAGTTCTTC CASSPRGSGRANEQFF
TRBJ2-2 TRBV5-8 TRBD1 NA TGTGCCAGCAGCCCCGGGACAGGGGTCACCGGGGAGCTGTTTTTT CASSPGTGVTGELFF
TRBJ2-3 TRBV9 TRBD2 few TGTGCCAGCAGCTTAACACTAGCGGGGTCCACAGATACGCAGTATTTT CASSLTLAGSTDTQYF
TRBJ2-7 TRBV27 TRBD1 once TGTGCCAGCAGCCCTTCCCGGGACAGGGGCTACTTGTTC CASSPSRDRGYLF
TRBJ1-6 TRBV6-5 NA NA TGTGCCAGCAGTTACACAGGGCGGGGGTCACCCCTCCACTTT CASSYTGRGSPLHF
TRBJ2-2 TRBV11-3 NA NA TGTGCCAGCAGCTTTAGTTTCACCGGGGAGCTGTTTTTT CASSFSFTGELFF
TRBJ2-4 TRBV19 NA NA TGTGCCAGTAAATGGGGGACCGACCGCGGGGTTAAGTACTTC CASKWGTDRGVKYF
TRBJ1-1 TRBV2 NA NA TGTGCCAGTAACAGAGAGATGAACACTGAAGCTTTCTTT CASNREMNTEAFF
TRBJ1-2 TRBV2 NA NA TGTGCCAGCAGTGTTGCCAGGCGAACTAACTATGGCTACACCTTC CASSVARRTNYGYTF
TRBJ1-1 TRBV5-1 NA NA TGCGCCAGCAGCTTTTCCTCCCCGGGGAACACTGAAGCTTTCTTT CASSFSSPGNTEAFF
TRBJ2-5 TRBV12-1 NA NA TGTGCCAGCAGCTTTGAAGTTCTAGCGGGGGGACCTCCAGAAGAGACCCAGTACTTC CASSFEVLAGGPPEETQYF
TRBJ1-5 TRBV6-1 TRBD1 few TGTGCCAGCAGCGGACAGGGCGGCGATCAGCCCCAGCATTTT CASSGQGGDQPQHF
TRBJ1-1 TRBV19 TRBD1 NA TGTGCCAGTAGTTCTCCCGGGACAGGGGACACTGAAGCTTTCTTT CASSSPGTGDTEAFF
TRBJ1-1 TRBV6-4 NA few TGTGCCAGCAGTGTCGGGGTGAACACTGAAGCTTTCTTT CASSVGVNTEAFF